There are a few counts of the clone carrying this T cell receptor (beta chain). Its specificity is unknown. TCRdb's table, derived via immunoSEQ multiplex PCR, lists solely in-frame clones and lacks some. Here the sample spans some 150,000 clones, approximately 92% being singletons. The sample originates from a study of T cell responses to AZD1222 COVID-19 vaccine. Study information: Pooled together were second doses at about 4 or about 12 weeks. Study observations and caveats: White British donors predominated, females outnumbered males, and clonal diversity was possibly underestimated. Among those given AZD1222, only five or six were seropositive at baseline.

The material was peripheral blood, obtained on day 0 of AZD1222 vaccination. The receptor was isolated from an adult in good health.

CDR3 in DNA: TGTGCCAGCGTAATTGAACAGGGTTTTAATCAGCCCCAGCATTTT. Protein product: CASVIEQGFNQPQHF. V gene TRBV2 combines with J gene TRBJ1-5; perhaps TRBD1 as D (6 bases). The CDR3 consists of 15 residues. Germline assignment: CDR1 SNHLY and CDR2 FYNNEI. V lost 8 bases and J 4 bases, leaving 18 bases between the germline ends.